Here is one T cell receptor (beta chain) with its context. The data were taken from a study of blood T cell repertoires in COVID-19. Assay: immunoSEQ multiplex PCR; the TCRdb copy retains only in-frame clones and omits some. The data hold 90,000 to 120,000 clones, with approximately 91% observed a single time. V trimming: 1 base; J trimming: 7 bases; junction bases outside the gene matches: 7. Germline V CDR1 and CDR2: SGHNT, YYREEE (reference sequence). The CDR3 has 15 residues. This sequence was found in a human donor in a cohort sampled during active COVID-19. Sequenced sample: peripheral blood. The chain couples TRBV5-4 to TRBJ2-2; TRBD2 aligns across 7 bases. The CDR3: CASSLFGGLNGELFF. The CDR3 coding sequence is TGTGCCAGCAGCTTGTTTGGGGGACTAAACGGGGAGCTGTTTTTT.